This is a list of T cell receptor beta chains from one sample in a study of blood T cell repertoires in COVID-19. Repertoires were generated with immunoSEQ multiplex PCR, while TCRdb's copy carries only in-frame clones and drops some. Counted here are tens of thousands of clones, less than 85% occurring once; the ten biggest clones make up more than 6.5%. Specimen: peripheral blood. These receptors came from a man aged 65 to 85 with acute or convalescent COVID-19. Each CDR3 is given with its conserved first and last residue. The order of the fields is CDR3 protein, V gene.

CASTLGGGATNEKLFF	TRBV5-5
CATSDGTGFQPQHF	TRBV24-1
CASSLDRGTWEQYF	TRBV18
CSVEGLGTYEQYF	TRBV29-1
CASSPRSGSRTDTQYF	TRBV3-1/TRBV3-2
CAIKTTGVNTEAFF	TRBV10-3
CASSSDRGDTEAFF	TRBV5-1
CASSQEGGANEQYF	TRBV4-1
CASSLGVADLYNEQFF	TRBV28
CASRKQGLITGELFF	TRBV6-6
CASSEGGSVRYEQFF	TRBV2
CASSPPKGQGVPGELFF	TRBV18
CASSPGGTGGSETQYF	TRBV5-4
CASSPSVRGQGAREQYF	TRBV9
CATSDREERETDTQYF	TRBV24-1
CASSTDRNYGYTF	TRBV2
CATSETGNLNYGYTF	TRBV24-1
CSVNRGLNTEAFF	TRBV29-1
CASSPLMRTGGIIFTEAFF	TRBV19